This entry is about one T cell receptor beta chain. Which antigen it targets is not known. The record has no base qualities; no much larger clone is one base away. The data are from a study of shared clonotypes between healthy human individuals (dated by TCRdb to about 2020). Background on the whole study: Three men and two women, aged 18 to 49 years, made up the cohort. Leukapheresis yielded between about 0.94 and 9 billion PBMCs per donor. Per donor, three plates each were used for CD4 naive and CD4 memory, two for CD8 naive, and one for CD8 memory. To increase sequencing depth and limit assay-specific biases, different laboratories used diverse techniques to prepare libraries and sequence TCR repertoires. To estimate repertoire size and how much clonotype sharing occurs between individuals, the study deeply sequenced the blood TCR repertoires of five or six healthy adults. What the study reported, not specific to this receptor: Only blood was sampled, and tissue TCR repertoires likely differ from those in blood. Naive subsets generally had larger estimated clonotype richness than memory subsets did. Incomplete sequencing was indicated by rarefaction of sorted-subset datasets, despite the large sequencing depth. Based on pairwise subsampling, the degree of clonotype sharing among donors was expected to be affected by sequencing depth. Across four donors, approximately 4.9% of naive CD4, approximately 3.5% of naive CD8, around 2.5% of memory CD4, and approximately 0.4% of memory CD8 clonotypes were shared. The genetic and exposure-history diversity represented was limited by the small number of donors. Clonotypes shared by all four sorted-subset donors showed higher generation probabilities than non-shared clonotypes.

CD8 naive samples consisted of CD45RO-negative cells that were positively selected for CCR7, yielding a CD45RA+CCR7+ population without TemRA cells. Healthy HIV-negative adults with no recently reported acute infections or vaccinations were included as donors. All donors were Caucasian adults living in Nashville, Tennessee, USA. Blood was obtained by leukapheresis, after which PBMCs were separated by Ficoll-Histopaque density gradient centrifugation and cryopreserved in liquid nitrogen vapor phase. Purity and quantity of every magnetically sorted T cell population were checked by analytical flow cytometry. Each sorted fraction had its genomic DNA isolated and then quantified by UV absorbance on a Nanodrop 2000c. The CDR3, cysteine through phenylalanine, is 13 amino acids long. The read is trimmed to its CDR3 DNA, 39 bases read in frame from base 1. V loses 4 bases, J loses 0 bases, and the germline ends lie 6 bases apart. Sequences KGHSY (CDR1) and FQNENV (CDR2) are obtained from the germline V gene.

Using the deep immunoSEQ assay, TCR CDR3 regions were amplified from genomic DNA by multiplex PCR. Extracted genomic DNA from each cell subset was spread evenly across all wells of several immunoSEQ 96-well plates, with each plate serving as a replicate. For sorted subsets, 200 to 250 ng genomic DNA, equal to tens of thousands of T cell genomes, was loaded into each replicate PCR. Purified libraries were measured with a Qubit 3.0 fluorometer, size-checked on a Bioanalyzer 2100, and measured again with the KAPA Library Quantification kit. Every immunoSEQ 96-well plate was sequenced on a separate single-read 150-cycle Illumina NextSeq 550 flow cell. The authors' analysis ran thus. Because the immunoSEQ output held only junctional sequences and lacked quality scores, the filtering could not match the filtering applied to full-length reads. Sequences were annotated with PyIR, a Python wrapper for IgBLAST v1.9, and V/J genes and CDR3 were assigned using IMGT germline references. Reads were filtered out if the reads had weak V/J assignments (E-value above 1e-6), no CDR3, stop codons, out-of-frame junctions, or ambiguous translated residues. V3J clonotypes were defined as sequences sharing the same inferred V gene, J gene, and CDR3 amino acid sequence. To compute the percentage overlap between repertoires, the number of shared unique clonotypes was divided by the size of the smaller repertoire. Three approaches were used to assess repertoire richness: RTK rarefaction, the Chao1 estimator, and Recon v2.1 estimates of unobserved clonotypes. For all TCRbeta clonotypes obtained by the gDNA method from four donors, generation probabilities were computed with OLGA. Drawn from immuneACCESS, this table holds only the in-frame rearrangements with V and J called that TCRdb kept. Clones are partly lost; checked studies trace under half to an unresolved V gene and leave the rest unexplained. V, J and clone size reflect that table, while D and trimming were determined from the DNA. The sample includes 1.5 million to 2.5 million clones, with around 96% observed a single time. The ten largest clones add up to less than 1.5% of the sample.

This chain is built from TRBV16 and TRBJ1-1; no D gene call is confident. This TCR was recovered from a man aged 18-30 years in good health. The material sequenced was naive CD8+ T cells sorted from blood. The cell subset or site label, as the study defines it: CD45RA+CCR7+. The bases read TGTGCCAGCAGCCCAGGAGTGAACACTGAAGCTTTCTTT. Its product reads: CASSPGVNTEAFF. Joined to the reference TRBV16 and TRBJ1-1 proteins, this CDR3 gives the full variable domain: GEEVAQTPKHLVRGEGQKAKLYCAPIKGHSYVFWYQQVLKNEFKFLISFQNENVFDETGMPKERFSAKCLPNSPCSLEIQATKLEDSAVYFCASSPGVNTEAFFGQGTRLTVV.